What follows are 16 T cell receptor beta chains derived from one specimen sequenced in a study of blood T cells in healthy people across ages. Using a J-beta primer mix together with a sample-barcoded 5' primer, a second PCR was run for roughly 7 to 12 cycles. TCRdb called the 5' RACE reads again in MiXCR, with one record for every CDR3 protein. The sample includes 750,000 to 950,000 distinct CDR3 sequences, roughly 28% of them seen just once. The sample also formed part of further work on T cells of mothers and their children.

Sequenced input: blood. These TCRs come from a woman in her forties in good health.

This clonotype was detected ten times or more. The rearrangement links TRBV5-1 to TRBJ1-2; weak D call: TRBD1 (5 bases). CDR1 is SGHRS and CDR2 is YFSETQ in the germline V gene. V lost 2 bases and J 7 bases, leaving 15 bases between the germline ends. The CDR3 totals 14 residues. CDR3 coding DNA: TGCGCCAGCAGCTTTGGAGGGGCACCCACTGGCTACACCTTC. It encodes CASSFGGAPTGYTF.

The chain is built from TRBV20-1 and TRBJ2-4; D gene unclear. There are 13 residues in the CDR3. Germline V lookup: CDR1 DFQATT, CDR2 SNEGSKA (reference sequence). V dropped 4 bases and J dropped 0 bases, with 7 bases sitting between them. The CDR3 loop reads CSATLIAKNIQYF. The CDR3 coding sequence is TGCAGTGCTACACTGATAGCCAAAAACATTCAGTACTTC.

This clonotype was observed a handful of times. The V and J genes are TRBV5-6 and TRBJ1-6, with 7 bases fitting TRBD1. V was pared by 4 bases and J by 10 bases, with 8 bases of the junction left unmatched. CDR1 and CDR2 (germline): SGHDT, YYEEEE. This CDR3 has 14 residues. CDR3 coding DNA: TGTGCCAGCAGCAGACAGGGATCTCGATCACCCCTCCACTTT. Residues: CASSRQGSRSPLHF.

This clonotype was picked up one time. The chain links TRBV7-7 to TRBJ2-5; D possibly corresponds to TRBD1 (6 bases). This CDR3 spans 14 amino acids. The V and J ends lost 5 bases and 0 bases respectively, with 10 bases between them. Germline V gene lookup returns CDR1 SSHAT and CDR2 FNYEAQ (reference sequence). The CDR3 DNA reads as TGTGCCAGCAGCGCCAGGACAGACCAAGAGACCCAGTACTTC. This codes for CASSARTDQETQYF.

The gene calls are TRBV28 and TRBJ2-5, with 12 nucleotides matching TRBD2. The CDR3 covers 15 residues. From germline, CDR1 is MDHEN and CDR2 SYDVKM. Trimming took 3 bases from V and 4 from J; bases not matched to a gene: 3. CDR3: CASSLTSGGRETQYF. CDR3 in DNA: TGTGCCAGCAGTTTGACTAGCGGGGGAAGAGAGACCCAGTACTTC.

This clonotype was detected a few times. The chain is built from TRBV4-2 and TRBJ2-7; TRBD1 matches 9 bases. The DNA end is more similar to TRBJ2-5, so the J call may be wrong. This CDR3 has 15 amino acids. Germline V lookup: CDR1 LGHNA, CDR2 YNFKEQ. CDR3 residues: CASSHDRGMVETQYF. The DNA of the CDR3 is TGTGCCAGCAGCCATGACAGGGGGATGGTAGAGACCCAGTACTTC.

The chain combines TRBV14 with TRBJ2-2; 8 bases fit TRBD2. The V gene end was trimmed by 2 bases and the J gene end by 0 bases; junction bases not matched to a gene: 11. The germline V gene encodes CDR1 SGHDN and CDR2 FVKESK. The CDR3 is made up of 19 amino acids. In DNA form, the CDR3 reads TGTGCCAGCAGCCAACGGGGGACTAGGGGGACCTCGAACACCGGGGAGCTGTTTTTT. It codes for CASSQRGTRGTSNTGELFF.

V gene TRBV4-2 combines with J gene TRBJ2-3, with D perhaps matching TRBD2 (5 bases). With 1 base removed from V and 2 bases from J, the gap between germline ends came to 16 bases. Germline V gene lookup returns CDR1 LGHNA and CDR2 YNFKEQ. The CDR3 consists of 17 residues. CDR3 amino acids: CASSQALQRGYTDTQYF. The CDR3 bases are TGTGCCAGCAGCCAAGCATTGCAGCGCGGGTACACAGATACGCAGTATTTT.

The gene calls are TRBV3-1 and TRBJ1-2; D is uncertain. V shed 0 bases and J shed 8 bases, with 10 bases lying between them. There are 13 residues in the CDR3. The germline V gene encodes CDR1 LGHDT and CDR2 YNNKEL (reference sequence). In nucleotides, the CDR3 is TGTGCCAGCAGCCAAGACCTACCGCGGGGCTACACCTTC. Amino acid sequence: CASSQDLPRGYTF.

This clonotype was seen more than once but under ten times. The V call is TRBV3-1, the J call TRBJ1-2; 9 nucleotides line up with TRBD1. The V gene's germline CDR1 is LGHDT and CDR2 YNNKEL (reference sequence). The trim removed 5 bases at V and 8 bases at J, leaving 12 bases unmatched. The length of the CDR3 is 15 residues. CDR3 bases: TGTGCCAGCAGCTCGCGTGGGACAGGGCTGGGCGGCTACACCTTC. This sequence encodes CASSSRGTGLGGYTF.

The sample holds a few counts of this clonotype. The J gene is TRBJ1-1, the V gene TRBV20-1; perhaps TRBD1 as D (6 bases). CDR3 length: 15 residues. Germline V lookup: CDR1 DFQATT, CDR2 SNEGSKA (reference sequence). Trimming removed 3 bases from V and 1 base from J, with 15 bases in between. The CDR3 loop reads CSASLALQGNTEAFF. The CDR3, as DNA: TGCAGTGCTAGCCTGGCCCTACAGGGGAACACTGAAGCTTTCTTT.

With respect to this clonotype: This may be a read error, as it is one base from a much larger clone. V and J are TRBV10-2 and TRBJ1-2, with D possibly being TRBD1 (5 bases). CDR3 size: 12 residues. The germline V gene encodes CDR1 WSHSY and CDR2 SAAADI. Here the CDR3 DNA reads TGTGCCAGCAATCGGGACGGCTATGGCTACACCTTC. It yields the protein CASNRDGYGYTF.

This rearrangement joins TRBV12-3 or TRBV12-4 to TRBJ1-2; D not certain. Trimming pared 2 bases from V and 6 bases from J, leaving 13 bases between. This CDR3 has 14 amino acids. The CDR3 spells CASSLIGFGDGYTF. In nucleotides, the CDR3 is TGTGCCAGCAGTTTAATTGGGTTTGGGGATGGCTACACCTTC.

The J gene is TRBJ1-6, the V gene TRBV20-1; TRBD1 agrees at 10 bases. From germline, CDR1 is DFQATT and CDR2 SNEGSKA (reference sequence). The CDR3 totals 17 residues. Germline trimming cut 4 bases from V and 8 bases from J; bases unmatched to any gene: 14. In DNA, the CDR3 is TGCAGTGCTACAGCCGGGACAGGGGCCCGGGCCCATTCACCCCTCCACTTT. It is translated as CSATAGTGARAHSPLHF.

CDR3 region: CASRHRSYNEQYF. The DNA for the CDR3 is TGTGCCAGCAGACACCGCTCCTACAATGAGCAGTACTTC. This chain links TRBV7-9 with TRBJ2-1; no clear D. Gene TRBJ2-7 matches the end of the DNA better, so the J call may be wrong. Germline values: CDR1 SEHNR, CDR2 FQNEAQ (reference sequence). This CDR3 comprises 13 residues.

There are a few counts of this clonotype. This rearrangement joins TRBV28 to TRBJ2-1, with 7 bases identical to TRBD1. The trim removed 5 bases at V and 6 bases at J, leaving 13 bases unmatched. There are 16 residues in the CDR3. The germline gives CDR1 MDHEN, CDR2 SYDVKM. The CDR3 spells CASSGSRDRIANEQFF. The CDR3 bases are TGTGCCAGCAGTGGTTCCCGGGACAGAATAGCCAATGAGCAGTTCTTC.